This T cell receptor (beta chain) was captured in a study of cytomegalovirus exposure and HLA in healthy donors (dated by TCRdb to about 2017). At the level of the whole study: An earlier analysis of under 600 of the donors reported approximately 270 Gb of sequence data and 117 million unique TCR beta sequences from approximately 180 million T cells. An early release covering some 640 HLA-typed donors comprised approximately 300 gigabases of sequencing data and roughly 86 million unique TCR sequences. Among the approximately 420 genotyped donors, approximately 82% belonged to the genetic ancestry cluster associated with self-reported Caucasian donors. The study aimed to test whether signatures of past pathogen exposure could be identified by cataloging public T cell receptors. The study profiled the T cell repertoires of some 610 subjects by immunosequencing and related them to cytomegalovirus serostatus. Along with the roughly 670-subject first cohort, a separate validation cohort of over a hundred different subjects was used. High-throughput TCR immunosequencing, statistical association of individual TCRs with disease status, and machine learning were combined to predict cytomegalovirus infection status. In a later analysis, previously published TCR beta repertoires from 666 donors were re-analyzed and high-resolution HLA genotyping was added so that TCR occurrence patterns could be studied. Rather than using new phenotypic data, the later analysis identified candidate immune exposures from TCR beta sequences and from how often those sequences occurred across donors. In an earlier analysis of 500 to 650 of the donors, high-throughput TCR beta sequencing was used to judge whether each TCR beta V gene segment behaved as functional or pseudogenic. Donor age, sex, ethnicity and CMV serostatus were compiled together with the repertoire data. A later genetic analysis used genome-wide SNP genotypes for about three fifths of the 666 donors, treating that subset as a discovery cohort. All discovery cohort repertoires had been generated using a single sequencing platform. Both class I and class II loci were covered by HLA typing, at four-digit resolution. The number of donors typed differed by locus, with roughly 629-640 for A, B, C, DRB1 and DQB1, about 500 for DQA1, about 610 for DPA1, and approximately 470 for DPB1. About 5 DR-DQ haplotypes were handled as single units for association and clustering, since linkage in the cohort was strong. Across some 400 genotyped donors of the cohort, an average of approximately 240,000 unique TCR beta nucleotide sequences per donor were sequenced, and roughly 20% of those sequences were non-productive.

The library was produced with the immunoSEQ multiplex PCR assay. The multiplex PCR relied on a mix of 60 forward primers for TCR Vbeta segments and 13 reverse primers for TCR Jbeta segments. The CDR3 region of rearranged TCR beta genes was amplified from genomic DNA with a multiplex PCR assay. The amplified TCR beta libraries were sequenced on the Illumina HiSeq System as 87-base-pair reads. Concerning the study's data processing: In a later analysis, some 80 million unique TCR beta chains were counted across the 500 to 850 repertoires, and about 10 million of these chains were shared by at least two donors. Raw reads were error-corrected and collapsed into unique sequences by a nearest-neighbor algorithm in which closely related sequences were merged to remove PCR and sequencing errors. Alignment of CDR3 sequences to IMGT reference sequences was used to assign V, D and J gene segments. For a sequence to be retained, a match of at least six nucleotides was required to both a V gene segment and a J gene segment. Rearrangements were called productive when the CDR3 lacked stop codons and stayed in frame with V and J; all others were non-productive. CDR3 was defined according to IMGT convention as the region running from the second conserved V-encoded cysteine to the conserved J-encoded phenylalanine. The earlier analysis of 587 of the donors excluded sequences that lacked an unambiguous match to a single V gene segment. An earlier analysis of roughly 590 of the donors called V segments functional above 56.7% productive rearrangements and segregating when the between-donor standard deviation exceeded 5%. A statistical classification framework was developed to diagnose cytomegalovirus status using the catalog of TCR beta chain sequences. A later analysis assigned V and J genes by comparing TCR nucleotide sequences with IMGT/GENE-DB human TR gene sequences. Using the TCRdist pipeline, a later analysis assigned CDR3 sequences along with most-parsimonious VDJ recombination scenarios. A later analysis defined each TCR beta chain by its CDR3 amino acid sequence plus V-gene family, and excluded reads lacking a unique V-gene family. In a later analysis, 500 to 700 highly shared, low-generation-probability nucleotide sequences were removed to address suspected cross-contamination and a sequencing artifact. A later analysis calculated a clonal expansion index for each public chain from normalized within-repertoire ranks of inferred template counts. Generation probabilities in a later analysis came from a VDJ recombination model fitted to out-of-frame rearrangements, and those results were checked against IGoR. A later analysis scored TCR-TCR, TCR-HLA and TCR-CMV co-occurrence with hypergeometric tests, applying a repertoire-size bias correction to TCR pairs. To estimate false discovery rates, a later analysis permuted the HLA or CMV assignments 20 times. In a later analysis, co-occurring TCRs were grouped using DBSCAN, with TCRdist sequence similarity added in when clustering inside HLA-allele-positive subsets. Repertoires with fewer than 30,000 or more than 120,000 public chains were left out of co-occurrence clustering, as were about five repertoires with anomalous nucleotide sharing. Held by TCRdb, this immuneACCESS table contains in-frame sequences only and omits some clones. Under half of the omission traces to an unresolved V gene where checked; the cause of the rest is unknown. For V, J and clone size, that table is used; D and trimming come from the DNA. Counted in this sample were approximately 120,000 clones; about 76% of them appeared once. The ten largest clones take up less than 2.5% of the sample.

The V and J ends are trimmed by 4 bases and 0 bases, leaving 26 bases between them. The germline V gene (reference sequence) yields MNHEY for CDR1 and SMNVEV for CDR2. The CDR3 runs 20 amino acids, cysteine and phenylalanine included. Only the CDR3 DNA is retained, 60 bases long and in frame from the first base. Broader findings and caveats from the paper: The 87-base-pair reads could not distinguish some IMGT-functional V segments, including TRBV6-2 and TRBV6-3, so those segments were excluded. A further reported finding was that TCR beta sequences accurately predicted the HLA-A and HLA-B alleles for most subjects in the first cohort. Sequencing depth was assumed to be roughly uniform across donors in the presence/absence analyses, though that assumption may not hold. In a later analysis, several top co-occurrence clusters were reported to appear linked to parvovirus B19, influenza, CMV and Epstein-Barr virus. In a later genetic analysis, a missense DCLRE1C variant was associated with V-gene and J-gene trimming of TCR beta chains, and the association was replicated in an independent cohort. Linkage disequilibrium might explain the correlated functional status among segregating V segments, but an unknown experimental factor could not be ruled out. In both the original and validation cohorts, the classifier was reported to diagnose cytomegalovirus status with high specificity and sensitivity. In a later analysis, the rate of TCR association differed among HLA loci, with DRB1 alleles having the most associated TCRs and HLA-C alleles having the fewest. Most CMV-associated TCR beta chains appeared to be HLA-restricted in a later analysis, and the HLA associations seemed to be driven largely by CMV exposure. A cluster of highly shared sequence variants was judged likely to be a technical artifact of the sequencing pipeline. In a later analysis, HLA-associated TCR beta chains were found to be more clonally expanded and to have lower generation probabilities than equally common non-associated chains. Strong co-occurrence of HLA alleles, especially DR and DQ, made assigning TCR associations to individual alleles difficult. Most TCR sequences were observed very rarely across donors, whereas some public TCRs were present in many individuals. Because HLA typing was unavailable for some donors at each locus, only the typed subset was used in association tests. The study listed 150 to 200 TCR beta chains as associated with cytomegalovirus. The authors suggested that the approach could potentially be extended to other disease states and immunological phenotypes. A later genetic analysis reported fewer N-insertions in productive TCRs among donors in an Asian-associated ancestry cluster than the roughly 670-donor mean. Broadly in line with IMGT annotations, most TCR beta V segments showed up in productive rearrangements about 90% or about 30% of the time in an earlier analysis of approximately 640 of the donors. Because counts were too low, about 15 rarely observed V segments, including chromosome 9 orphons, were left out of the earlier analysis of 587 of the donors. At a false discovery rate of 0.05, a later analysis linked around 17,000 TCR beta sequences to specific HLA alleles. The cohort was sequenced for TCR beta chains only, and without alpha or paired-chain data the features that could be detected were limited. A few of the identified cytomegalovirus-associated TCR beta chains were confirmed in vitro to be specific for cytomegalovirus antigens. The only immune exposure information available for the cohort was CMV serostatus.

Note on this clone: Its antigen remains unidentified. Base qualities are not provided; no much larger clone lies one nucleotide away.

The cohort comprised 666 healthy bone marrow donors. At the time of sampling, every cohort member was nominally healthy, though immune exposures that went unrecorded were likely present. The donor was CMV seronegative and was included in the group of several hundred seronegative cohort members. A peripheral blood sample was provided by each donor, and peripheral blood mononuclear cells were used for TCR beta sequencing. Genomic DNA extraction from the blood cell samples was performed with the Qiagen DNeasy Blood Extraction Kit. The TCR was taken from a woman aged 30 to 39 in good health and CMV-seronegative. Recombination joined TRBV27 with TRBJ2-3; the best D guess is TRBD1, with 6 bases matching. Sequenced: PBMCs. The bases read TGTGCCAGCAGTTCCTGGGGGCAGGGAAGGGTCCGATTTAGCACAGATACGCAGTATTTT. It translates as CASSSWGQGRVRFSTDTQYF.